Below, 32 T cell receptor beta chains from the same sample are listed, as sequenced in a study of tumor and adjacent non-tumor tissue in lung cancer. The template was RNA from unsorted bulk tissue. This non-tumor lung sample came from over 3 cm beyond the tumor edge. The library came from three nested PCR rounds adapted from ARM-PCR protocols. TCRdb re-derived calls from the multiplex PCR reads in MiXCR, one entry per CDR3 protein. The profile shows some 73,000 distinct CDR3 sequences, roughly 80% of them singletons. The sequencing input was distant non-tumor lung tissue. The receptors were sampled from a man aged 60-69 years with non-small cell lung cancer.

J is TRBJ1-2 and V is TRBV11-2; D gene uncertain. The germline CDR1 and CDR2 sequences are SGHAT and FQNNGV. The V end was cut by 5 bases, the J end by 5 bases, with 9 bases between. This CDR3 has 12 residues. The CDR3 DNA reads as TGTGCCAGCAGCATCCTTTCGTATGGCTACACCTTC. Translation gives CASSILSYGYTF.

This clonotype was seen once. One end of the junction does not line up with germline, which may come from a read error. The rearrangement uses TRBV6-5 and TRBJ2-6; TRBD2 aligns across 10 bases. Germline values: CDR1 MNHEY, CDR2 SVGAGI. The CDR3 has 17 residues. The CDR3 coding sequence is TGTACCAGCAGCCTAGCGGGAGCCAGATCTGGGGCCAACATCCTGACTTTC. Translated, it gives CTSSLAGARSGANILTF.

This clonotype came up once. The junction departs from germline at one end; a sequencing error may be responsible. The V and J genes are TRBV11-2 and TRBJ2-6; D possibly corresponds to TRBD2 (6 bases). CDR1 and CDR2 from the germline V gene are SGHAT and FQNNGV. This CDR3 has 18 amino acids. The CDR3 nucleotides read TGTGCCAGCAGTCCAACTAGCCAGGGAGCCACTGGGGCCATCGTCCTGACTTTC. Protein: CASSPTSQGATGAIVLTF.

Worth noting for this clonotype: The junction differs from germline at one of its ends, possibly a read error. V is TRBV11-3 and J is TRBJ1-1; D uncertain. Per germline, CDR1 SGHNT and CDR2 YENEEA. This CDR3 contains 14 residues. CDR3 sequence reads: CAWSSHGRQTETFF. The CDR3 nucleotides are TGTGCCTGGAGCTCGCACGGACGGCAGACTGAAACTTTCTTT. The variable domain in full, with the rest retrieved from reference TRBV11-3 and TRBJ1-1, is EAGVVQSPRYKIIEKKQPVAFWCNPISGHNTLYWYLQNLGQGPELLIRYENEEAVDDSQLPKDRFSAERLKGVDSTLKIQPAELGDSAVYLCAWSSHGRQTETFFGQGTRLTVV.

This clonotype appeared a few times. A much bigger clone sits one base away, suggesting this may be a read error. The chain carries TRBV29-1 and TRBJ2-1; TRBD1 is a possible D gene (6 bases). This CDR3 has 12 residues. Germline V lookup: CDR1 SQVTM, CDR2 ANQGSEA. The CDR3 region has the DNA TGCAGCGTTGACGGGTGGGACAATGAGCTGTTCTTC. Its translation is CSVDGWDNELFF.

This clonotype was found a few times. An end of the junction differs from the germline gene, which may be a read error. The rearrangement joins TRBV5-4 to TRBJ1-1; D is unresolved. Per germline, CDR1 SGHNT and CDR2 YYREEE (reference sequence). CDR3 length: 13 residues. CDR3 nucleotides: TGTGCCAGCAGCTCTCCGATGAACACTGAAGTTTTCTTC. Amino acids: CASSSPMNTEVFF.

This clonotype was detected a few times. A single base separates this from a much larger clone, so it may be a read error. The chain recombines TRBV12-3 or TRBV12-4 with TRBJ1-2; 7 nucleotides align to TRBD1. The length of the CDR3 is 14 residues. The CDR3 nucleotides are TGTGCCAGCAGATTACAGGGGTCGGACTATGGCTGCACCTTC. Protein: CASRLQGSDYGCTF.

Points on this clonotype: It is likely a read error, because the conserved phenylalanine at the end of the CDR3 is missing. The chain carries TRBV12-3 or TRBV12-4 and TRBJ1-1; maybe TRBD1 (6 bases). The germline V and J ends were trimmed by 6 bases and 0 bases, with 20 bases remaining between them. The length of the CDR3 is 17 residues. The CDR3 here is CASSITTTGVMNTEAFI. In DNA form, the CDR3 reads TGTGCCAGCAGCATAACTACGACAGGAGTCATGAACACTGAAGCTTTCATT.

This clonotype occurred many times. The V call is TRBV28, the J call TRBJ2-1, with 9 bases fitting TRBD1. Germline CDR1 reads MDHEN; CDR2 reads SYDVKM. V shed 5 bases, J shed 3 bases, and the junction held 5 bases outside the gene matches. The CDR3 runs 15 residues. CDR3 bases: TGTGCCAGCAGTAAAGGACAGGGGCACTACAATGAGCAGTTCTTC. Its translation: CASSKGQGHYNEQFF. Full variable domain (outside the CDR3, taken from reference TRBV28 and TRBJ2-1): DVKVTQSSRYLVKRTGEKVFLECVQDMDHENMFWYRQDPGLGLRLIYFSYDVKMKEKGDIPEGYSVSREKKERFSLILESASTNQTSMYLCASSKGQGHYNEQFFGPGTRLTVL.

With respect to this clonotype: A junction end diverges from the germline sequence, so it may reflect a read error. The chain links TRBV11-3 to TRBJ1-2; D might be TRBD1 (5 bases). Germline assignment: CDR1 SGHNT and CDR2 YENEEA. This CDR3 has 16 amino acids. Here the CDR3 reads CAISSPTSGANYGYTF. DNA for the CDR3: TGTGCCATCAGCAGTCCTACCTCGGGGGCTAACTATGGCTACACCTTC.

Details on this clonotype: Without the conserved terminal phenylalanine or tryptophan, this CDR3 likely stems from a read error. Because the CDR3's place on the DNA is in doubt, the DNA is left out and the CDR3 is given as listed by TCRdb. The chain employs TRBV7-9 and TRBJ2-3; the DNA was not compared with TRBD2, the D call given in the table. CDR1 is SEHNR, CDR2 FQNEAQ, per germline (reference sequence). The CDR3 length is 12 residues, termini included. The CDR3 loop reads CASSRGPDTHYL.

On this clonotype: The germline gene is not matched at one end of the junction; a read error may be the cause. This chain joins TRBV6-5 and TRBJ2-5; no definite D call. The CDR3 is made up of 13 amino acids. The germline V gene encodes CDR1 MNHEY and CDR2 SVGAGI. The DNA of the CDR3 is TGTGCCAGCTGTGGGCTCTCCCAAGAGACCCATTACTTC. Its translation is CASCGLSQETHYF.

In the case of this clonotype: An end of the junction does not agree with germline; a read error may underlie this. The chain combines TRBV6-5 with TRBJ2-7; tentatively, D is TRBD1 or TRBD2 (5 bases each). Germline values: CDR1 MNHEY, CDR2 SVGAGI. The CDR3 extends over 15 amino acids. This chain's CDR3 is CASGNGGVTRYKQYF. The CDR3 DNA follows: TGCGCCAGCGGCAATGGGGGAGTCACTCGCTACAAACAGTACTTC.

This clonotype was observed once. Sequence at one end of the junction differs from germline and may be a read error. This chain connects TRBV6-5 to TRBJ1-5, with 8 positions matching TRBD1. Germline CDR1 MNHEY, CDR2 SVGAGI. The CDR3 contains 15 residues. This CDR3 is CDSSYRGQGNQPQHF. The CDR3 DNA sequence: TGTGACAGCAGTTACAGAGGACAGGGTAATCAGCCCCAGCATTTT.

The chain employs TRBV11-3 and TRBJ2-1; D call uncertain. Germline V gives CDR1 SGHNT, CDR2 YENEEA. The CDR3 extends over 15 amino acids. With 8 bases removed from V and 1 base from J, the gap between germline ends came to 15 bases. As DNA, the CDR3 is TGTGCCAGCGGCCCCACTGGCTTGTCCTACAATGAGCAGTTCTTC. It specifies CASGPTGLSYNEQFF.

This clonotype has at least ten counts. The chain couples TRBV6-6 to TRBJ2-3; TRBD1 agrees at 7 bases. V gave up 2 bases and J gave up 0 bases; unmatched junction bases: 2. The V gene's germline CDR1 is MNHNY and CDR2 SVGAGI (reference sequence). There are 15 residues in the CDR3. CDR3 nucleotide sequence: TGTGCCAGCAGTTACCTGGGACAGAGCACAGATACGCAGTATTTT. Its protein product is CASSYLGQSTDTQYF.

Regarding this clonotype: This is likely a read error, given that the CDR3 carries no conserved phenylalanine or tryptophan at its end. The DNA is omitted, as the CDR3 cannot be located on it reliably, and the CDR3 follows TCRdb's listing. V is TRBV20-1 and J is TRBJ1-1; the table names TRBD1, a call not compared with the DNA. Germline lookup yields CDR1 DFQATT and CDR2 SNEGSKA (reference sequence). The CDR3 contains 14 residues when both ends are counted. This CDR3 reads CSATLGVLNTEASS.

The CDR3 DNA reads as TGTGCCAGCAGTGAACTGGCCGGGAGTCAGAACACTGAAGCTTTCTTT. Its protein product is CASSELAGSQNTEAFF. The V and J genes are TRBV6-1 and TRBJ1-1; D gene unclear. CDR1 MNHNS and CDR2 SASEGT come from the germline V gene. The CDR3 runs to 16 residues. Between the trimmed V and J ends, which lost 2 bases and 1 base, there was a span of 14 bases.

The gene calls are TRBV6-2 or TRBV6-3 and TRBJ2-7; 10 bases align to TRBD2. V lost 6 bases to trimming and J lost 12 bases; unmatched junction nucleotides: 14. Looked up from germline, CDR1 is MNHEY and CDR2 is SVGEGT. The CDR3 runs 14 residues. CDR3 nucleotides: TGTGCCAGCAGCTACGGGCTAGCGGGAGCCCCCGGGTACTTC. Translation gives CASSYGLAGAPGYF.

Details on this clonotype: A junction boundary mismatches the germline segment, possibly from a read error. The chain couples TRBV6-5 to TRBJ2-6, with D tentatively TRBD2 (5 bases). The CDR3 spans 17 residues. CDR1 and CDR2 (germline): MNHEY, SVGAGI. The chain's CDR3 is CASSLVGANSGVNVLTF. The CDR3 region has the DNA TGTGCCAGCAGCCTAGTGGGAGCCAACTCTGGGGTCAACGTCCTGACTTTC.

The rearrangement joins TRBV6-5 to TRBJ2-1; D is uncertain. CDR1 and CDR2 from the germline V gene are MNHEY and SVGAGI. CDR3 length: 16 residues. Trimming shortened V by 6 bases and J by 5 bases, and 20 bases separated the two germline ends. CDR3 loop: CASSPLLTYPNNEQFF. CDR3 coding DNA: TGTGCCAGCAGCCCATTACTAACATATCCTAACAATGAGCAGTTCTTC.

On this clonotype itself: A read error may account for a junction end that differs from germline. This chain connects TRBV25-1 to TRBJ1-3; D is unclear. The CDR3 runs to 13 residues. Germline values: CDR1 MGHDK, CDR2 SYGVNS. CDR3 coding DNA: TGTCCCAGCGGTGATAGACCTGGAAACACCATATATTTT. It translates to CPSGDRPGNTIYF.

The V gene is TRBV20-1, the J gene TRBJ2-1; D is unclear. Germline V lookup: CDR1 DFQATT, CDR2 SNEGSKA (reference sequence). The CDR3 contains 16 residues. Trimming removed 7 bases at V and 8 bases at J, with 27 bases between. The CDR3 sequence is CSVGARSRAEFDEQFF. CDR3 DNA: TGCAGTGTTGGAGCAAGGAGCCGGGCCGAGTTCGATGAGCAGTTCTTC.

This chain uses TRBV11-2 with TRBJ2-2; D might be TRBD2 (7 bases). The ends were cut back, 9 bases at V and 6 bases at J, with 26 bases in the middle. Germline lookup yields CDR1 SGHAT and CDR2 FQNNGV. This CDR3 is 17 amino acids long. The CDR3 sequence is CASSDPGGGRFAGELFF. CDR3 DNA: TGTGCCAGTAGCGACCCGGGGGGCGGGCGGTTCGCCGGGGAGCTGTTTTTT. Together with reference TRBV11-2 and TRBJ2-2, the CDR3 gives the full variable domain: EAGVAQSPRYKIIEKRQSVAFWCNPISGHATLYWYQQILGQGPKLLIQFQNNGVVDDSQLPKDRFSAERLKGVDSTLKIQPAKLEDSAVYLCASSDPGGGRFAGELFFGEGSRLTVL.

On this clonotype itself: This may come from a read error, since a much larger clone is one base off. The chain employs TRBV6-2 or TRBV6-3 and TRBJ2-3; D not resolved. Germline assignment: CDR1 MNHEY and CDR2 SVGEGT. This CDR3 spans 15 amino acids. The germline V and J ends were trimmed by 4 bases and 3 bases, with 14 bases remaining between them. The CDR3 bases are TGTGCCAGCAGTTTTAGCAGGAGAGAGACAGATACGCAGTATTTT. Encoded protein: CASSFSRRETDTQYF.

This clonotype turned up a few times. The chain couples TRBV12-5 to TRBJ2-7; D might be TRBD2 (5 bases). Trimming removed 2 bases from V and 4 bases from J, with 15 bases in between. Germline CDR1 is LGHNT and CDR2 is FRNRAP. The CDR3 sequence is 15 residues long. The CDR3 loop reads CASGLNHTGSYEQYF. The CDR3 coding sequence is TGTGCTAGTGGTTTGAACCACACGGGGAGTTACGAGCAGTACTTC.

In this sample, this clonotype turned up once. Because the CDR3's place on the DNA is in doubt, the DNA is left out and the CDR3 is given as listed by TCRdb. The chain is built from TRBV11-2 and TRBJ1-1. The CDR3 has 14 amino acids, counting both end residues. The germline V gene has CDR1 SGHAT and CDR2 FQNNGV. This CDR3 is CANSLVGRGTEALF.

The V and J genes are TRBV5-4 and TRBJ1-2, with 11 bases that match TRBD1. Germline CDR1 SGHNT, CDR2 YYREEE (reference sequence). V shed 10 bases and J 9 bases; nucleotides not matched to a gene: 17. The CDR3 extends over 15 amino acids. The CDR3, as DNA: TGTGCCGGCACCCCTGGAGGACAGGGGGCGAATAGCTACACCTTC. Encoded protein: CAGTPGGQGANSYTF.

As regards this clonotype: The conserved closing phenylalanine or tryptophan is absent in this CDR3, likely reflecting a read error. The gene calls are TRBV11-2 and TRBJ2-5; D is perhaps TRBD1 (7 bases). Germline V gene data show CDR1 as SGHAT and CDR2 as FQNNGV. The CDR3 spans 13 residues. Trimming pared 10 bases from V and 9 bases from J, leaving 21 bases between. CDR3 nucleotide sequence: TGTGCCAACAACTCTACAGGGGAGGAGGCCCAGTACTCC. Its translation is CANNSTGEEAQYS.

The J gene is TRBJ1-5, the V gene TRBV6-5, with D possibly being TRBD1 (6 bases). With the DNA end fitting TRBJ2-3 better, the J assignment may be wrong. CDR3 length: 15 amino acids. Germline CDR1 reads MNHEY; CDR2 reads SVGAGI. The CDR3 here is CANTYLQGINQPQYF. DNA for the CDR3: TGTGCCAACACTTACCTACAGGGAATCAATCAGCCCCAGTATTTT.

Notes on this clonotype: One base away lies a much larger clone, so this may be a sequencing read error. V is TRBV6-2 or TRBV6-3 and J is TRBJ2-5, with 10 bases matching TRBD2. CDR3 size: 17 residues. The V gene end was trimmed by 9 bases and the J gene end by 5 bases; junction bases not matched to a gene: 18. Germline-derived CDR1 and CDR2 are MNHEY and SVGEGT. This CDR3 is CARSGLAGVAVGETQYF. Written as DNA, the CDR3 is TGTGCCAGGAGTGGTCTAGCGGGAGTGGCGGTCGGGGAGACCCAGTACTTC.

As regards this clonotype: Sequence at one end of the junction differs from germline and may be a read error. V usage is TRBV29-1 and J usage is TRBJ2-3; D is possibly TRBD2 (5 bases). CDR3 length: 13 residues. Germline CDR1 SQVTM, CDR2 ANQGSEA. Written as DNA, the CDR3 is TGCAGCGGGTCAGGACTTTACACATATACGCAGTATTTT. Protein product: CSGSGLYTYTQYF.